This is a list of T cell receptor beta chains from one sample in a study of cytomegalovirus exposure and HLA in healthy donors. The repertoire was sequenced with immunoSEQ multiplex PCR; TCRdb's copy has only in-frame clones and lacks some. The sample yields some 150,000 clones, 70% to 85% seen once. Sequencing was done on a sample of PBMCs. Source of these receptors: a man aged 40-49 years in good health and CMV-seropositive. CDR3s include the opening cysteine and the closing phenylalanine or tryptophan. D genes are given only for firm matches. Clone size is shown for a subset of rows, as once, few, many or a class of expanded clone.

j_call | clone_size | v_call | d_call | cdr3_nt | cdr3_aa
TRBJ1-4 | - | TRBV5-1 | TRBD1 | TGCGCCAGCAGCCCGCAGGGGGCTGCTAGCGAAAAACTGTTTTTT | CASSPQGAASEKLFF
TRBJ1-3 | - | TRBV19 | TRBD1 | TGTGCCAGTAGTCTTCACCGGGACAGCCGCGGAGCCATATATTTT | CASSLHRDSRGAIYF
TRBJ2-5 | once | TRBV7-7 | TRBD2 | TGTGCCAGCAGCCCGGGGGGTTCAGGAGAGACCCAGTACTTC | CASSPGGSGETQYF
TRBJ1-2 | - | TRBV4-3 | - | TGCGCCAGCAGCCAAGAATTAGGCGGGAATGGCTACACCTTC | CASSQELGGNGYTF
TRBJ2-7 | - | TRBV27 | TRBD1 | TGTGCCAGCAGTTGGGGACAGGGGTTGGAGCAGTACTTC | CASSWGQGLEQYF
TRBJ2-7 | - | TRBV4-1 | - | TGCGCCAGCAGCCAAGCTTCGAGGGGGGGGACCAGGGGCGAGCAGTACTTC | CASSQASRGGTRGEQYF
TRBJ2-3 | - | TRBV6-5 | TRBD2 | TGTGCCAGCAGTTACTCGGGCGGGGGGGCGGGTACGCAGTATTTT | CASSYSGGGAGTQYF
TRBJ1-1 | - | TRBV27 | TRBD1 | TGTGCCAGCAGTCCCTGGACAGGGAGGGGCGAGAACACTGAAGCTTTCTTT | CASSPWTGRGENTEAFF
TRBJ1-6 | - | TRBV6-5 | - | TGTGCCAGCAGTCCCGGGACCTATAATTCACCCCTCCACTTT | CASSPGTYNSPLHF
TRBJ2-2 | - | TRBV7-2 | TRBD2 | TGTGCCAGCAGCTTCCCTAGCGGGGGGGCCGGCGGGGAGCTGTTTTTT | CASSFPSGGAGGELFF
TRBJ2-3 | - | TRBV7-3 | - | TGTGCCAGCAGCTTAGATGAGGATACGCAGTATTTT | CASSLDEDTQYF
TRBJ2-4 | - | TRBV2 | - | TGTGCCAGCATAAGGGGCGGCAAAAACATTCAGTACTTC | CASIRGGKNIQYF
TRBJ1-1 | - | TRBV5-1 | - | TGCGCCAGCAGCTTGTTTATGTCAGAGAACACTGAAGCTTTCTTT | CASSLFMSENTEAFF
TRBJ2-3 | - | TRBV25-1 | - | TGTGCCAGCAGTGAAGAAGTGGACAACACAGATACGCAGTATTTT | CASSEEVDNTDTQYF
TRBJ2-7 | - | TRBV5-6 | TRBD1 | TGTGCCAGCAGCTTGGGGACAGGGGGTTACGAGCAGTACTTC | CASSLGTGGYEQYF
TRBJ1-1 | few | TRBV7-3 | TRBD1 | TGTGCCAGCAGTTTGACAGGGATGAACACTGAAGCTTTCTTT | CASSLTGMNTEAFF
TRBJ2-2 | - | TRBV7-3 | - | TGTGCCAGCAGCTTGGGGGGGGCCGGAACCGGGGAGCTGTTTTTT | CASSLGGAGTGELFF
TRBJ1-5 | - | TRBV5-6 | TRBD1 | TGTGCCAGCAGCTTGAGGGGGCTCGGGGGCAATCAGCCCCAGCATTTT | CASSLRGLGGNQPQHF
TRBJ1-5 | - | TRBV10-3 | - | TGTGCCATCAACGATAGACAGGACAATCAGCCCCAGCATTTT | CAINDRQDNQPQHF
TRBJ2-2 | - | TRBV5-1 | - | TGCGCCAGCAGCTTGGCCTGGCTTCTAGGCGACACCGGGGAGCTGTTTTTT | CASSLAWLLGDTGELFF
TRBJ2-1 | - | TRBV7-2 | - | TGTGCCAGCAGCTTACGGGATCGGATCGCTTACAATGAGCAGTTCTTC | CASSLRDRIAYNEQFF
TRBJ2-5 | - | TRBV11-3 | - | TGTGCCAGCAGCTTAGTCCGAGCTAGCGCCATCCAAGAGACCCAGTACTTC | CASSLVRASAIQETQYF
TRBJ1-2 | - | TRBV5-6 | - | TGTGCCAGCAACGGGGTATTAGGAGAAGGCTACACCTTC | CASNGVLGEGYTF
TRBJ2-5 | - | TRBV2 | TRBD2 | TGTGCCAGCAGGACTTCGGGGGGCCAAGAGACCCAGTACTTC | CASRTSGGQETQYF
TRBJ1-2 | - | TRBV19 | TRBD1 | TGTGCCAGTAGTCCCTGGACAGGGGCCAACTATGGCTACACCTTC | CASSPWTGANYGYTF
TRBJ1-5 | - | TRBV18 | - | TGTGCCAGCTCACCAATCCAGTACAATCAGCCCCAGCATTTT | CASSPIQYNQPQHF
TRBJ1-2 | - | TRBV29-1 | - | TGCAGCGTTGAACCGGGACACTTCTATGGCTACACCTTC | CSVEPGHFYGYTF
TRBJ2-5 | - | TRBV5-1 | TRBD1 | TGCGCCAGCAGCTTTGGGACAGGGCAAGAGACCCAGTACTTC | CASSFGTGQETQYF
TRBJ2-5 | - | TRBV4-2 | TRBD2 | TGTGCCAGCAGCCTCAGCCTAGCGGGAGACCCAGTGCAGTACTTC | CASSLSLAGDPVQYF
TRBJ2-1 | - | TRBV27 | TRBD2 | TGTGCCAGCAGTTTCCGGACTAGCGAATACAATGAGCAGTTCTTC | CASSFRTSEYNEQFF
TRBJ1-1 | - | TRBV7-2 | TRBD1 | TGTGCCAGCAGGTTCAGACAGGGACCAAACACTGAAGCTTTCTTT | CASRFRQGPNTEAFF
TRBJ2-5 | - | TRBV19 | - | TGTGCCAGTAGTATAATGGGGGGGCCCCAAGAGACCCAGTACTTC | CASSIMGGPQETQYF
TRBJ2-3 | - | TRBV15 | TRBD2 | TGTGCCACCAGCCGGGGGACTAGCGGGAGGGAATCAGATACGCAGTATTTT | CATSRGTSGRESDTQYF
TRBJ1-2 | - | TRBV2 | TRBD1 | TGTGCCAGCACCGGACAGGGGTCCCGCAACTATGGCTACACCTTC | CASTGQGSRNYGYTF
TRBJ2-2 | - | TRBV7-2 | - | TGTGCCAGCAGCTTGGGTGGAGGGACCTCCGGGGAGCTGTTTTTT | CASSLGGGTSGELFF
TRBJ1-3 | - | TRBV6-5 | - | TGTGCCAGCAGTTATAGCCTGAGCTCTGGAAACACCATATATTTT | CASSYSLSSGNTIYF
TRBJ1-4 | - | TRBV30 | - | TGTGCCTGGAGTGGCGGGGGCACGGAAAAACTGTTTTTT | CAWSGGGTEKLFF
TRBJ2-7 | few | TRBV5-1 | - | TGCGCCAGCGGTTCGAGCTCCTACGAGCAGTACTTC | CASGSSSYEQYF
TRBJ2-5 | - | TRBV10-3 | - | TGTGCCATCAGTGAGTCGAGGGAGAGGGCATCATTGTACTTC | CAISESRERASLYF
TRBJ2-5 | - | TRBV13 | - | TGTGCCAGCAGCTTAGGTTGGCAGGGGCCCTCCTCTCTTCAAGAGACCCAGTACTTC | CASSLGWQGPSSLQETQYF
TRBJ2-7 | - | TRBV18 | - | TGTGCCAGCACCTCCGCCGAACAGCACATTCTACGGGAGCAGTACTTC | CASTSAEQHILREQYF
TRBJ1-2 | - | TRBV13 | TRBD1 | TGTGCCAGCAGCGCCCGGGACAGGCGGCCGGGCTATGGCTACACCTTC | CASSARDRRPGYGYTF
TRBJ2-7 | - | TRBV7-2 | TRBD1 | TGTGCCAGCAGCCAAGCTACCGGGACAGGGGGCTACGAGCAGTACTTC | CASSQATGTGGYEQYF
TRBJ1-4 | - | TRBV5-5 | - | TGTGCCAGCAGTCCTCAGGGGAGGGCTAATGAAAAACTGTTTTTT | CASSPQGRANEKLFF
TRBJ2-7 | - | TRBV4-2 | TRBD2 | TGTGCCAGCAGCCAAGAAGCGGGAGGGCCGTACGAGCAGTACTTC | CASSQEAGGPYEQYF